The TCR beta chain under discussion was sequenced for a study of blood T cell repertoires in COVID-19. Overall study: Each recovered donor of Cohort 3 presented with two negative PCRs, clearance, or symptom resolution.

Clones were read by immunoSEQ multiplex PCR, and TCRdb kept only the in-frame ones, dropping some. In the table there are about 270,000 clones, more than 70% of which are singletons. Participants, about 18 to 100 years old, spanned around 25 US areas. Input material: PBMCs or T cells enriched from blood (not recorded which). This TCR came from a woman aged 55-69 years in a cohort exposed to, infected with or recovered from COVID-19 (not recorded which).

For the CDR3, the DNA is TGTGCCAGCTCACCAGGACAGGGCCTTGGTGAGCAGTACTTC. It is translated as CASSPGQGLGEQYF. The chain links TRBV18 to TRBJ2-7, with 8 bases matching TRBD1. This CDR3 region has 14 residues. CDR1 and CDR2 (germline): KGHSH, LQKENI. Trimming at V came to 2 bases and at J to 7 bases, leaving 7 bases not matched to a gene.